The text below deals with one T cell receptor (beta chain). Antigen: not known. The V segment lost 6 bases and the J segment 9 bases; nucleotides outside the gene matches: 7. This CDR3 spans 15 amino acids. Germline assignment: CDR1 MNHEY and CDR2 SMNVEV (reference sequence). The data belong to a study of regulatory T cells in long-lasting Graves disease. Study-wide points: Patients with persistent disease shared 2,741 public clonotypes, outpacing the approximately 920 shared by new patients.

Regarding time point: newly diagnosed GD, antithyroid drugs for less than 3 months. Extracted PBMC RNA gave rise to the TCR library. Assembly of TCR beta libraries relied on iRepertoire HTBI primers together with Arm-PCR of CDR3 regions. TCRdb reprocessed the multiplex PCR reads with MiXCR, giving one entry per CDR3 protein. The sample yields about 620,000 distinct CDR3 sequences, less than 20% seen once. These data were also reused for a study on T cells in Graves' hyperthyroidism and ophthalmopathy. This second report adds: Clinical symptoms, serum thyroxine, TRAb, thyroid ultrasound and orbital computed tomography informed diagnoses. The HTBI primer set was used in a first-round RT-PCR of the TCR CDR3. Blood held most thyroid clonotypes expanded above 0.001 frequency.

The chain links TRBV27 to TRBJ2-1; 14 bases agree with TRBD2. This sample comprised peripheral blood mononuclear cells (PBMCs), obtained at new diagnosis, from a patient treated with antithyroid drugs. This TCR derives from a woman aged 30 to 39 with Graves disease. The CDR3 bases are TGTGCCAGCAGACTGGGACTAGCGGGAGTTGGTGAGCAGTTCTTC. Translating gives CASRLGLAGVGEQFF.